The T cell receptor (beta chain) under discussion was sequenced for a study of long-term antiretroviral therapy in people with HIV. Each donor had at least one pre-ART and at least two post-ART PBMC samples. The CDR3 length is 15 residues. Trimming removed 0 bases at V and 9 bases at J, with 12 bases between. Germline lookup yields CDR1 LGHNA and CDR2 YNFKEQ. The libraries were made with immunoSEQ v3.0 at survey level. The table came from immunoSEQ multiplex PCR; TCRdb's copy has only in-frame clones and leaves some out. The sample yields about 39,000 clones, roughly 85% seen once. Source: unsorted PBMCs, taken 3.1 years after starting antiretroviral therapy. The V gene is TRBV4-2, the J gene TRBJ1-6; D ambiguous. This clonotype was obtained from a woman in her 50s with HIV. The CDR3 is CASSQDGGRGSPLHF. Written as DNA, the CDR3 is TGTGCCAGCAGCCAAGACGGCGGTCGGGGTTCACCCCTCCACTTT.